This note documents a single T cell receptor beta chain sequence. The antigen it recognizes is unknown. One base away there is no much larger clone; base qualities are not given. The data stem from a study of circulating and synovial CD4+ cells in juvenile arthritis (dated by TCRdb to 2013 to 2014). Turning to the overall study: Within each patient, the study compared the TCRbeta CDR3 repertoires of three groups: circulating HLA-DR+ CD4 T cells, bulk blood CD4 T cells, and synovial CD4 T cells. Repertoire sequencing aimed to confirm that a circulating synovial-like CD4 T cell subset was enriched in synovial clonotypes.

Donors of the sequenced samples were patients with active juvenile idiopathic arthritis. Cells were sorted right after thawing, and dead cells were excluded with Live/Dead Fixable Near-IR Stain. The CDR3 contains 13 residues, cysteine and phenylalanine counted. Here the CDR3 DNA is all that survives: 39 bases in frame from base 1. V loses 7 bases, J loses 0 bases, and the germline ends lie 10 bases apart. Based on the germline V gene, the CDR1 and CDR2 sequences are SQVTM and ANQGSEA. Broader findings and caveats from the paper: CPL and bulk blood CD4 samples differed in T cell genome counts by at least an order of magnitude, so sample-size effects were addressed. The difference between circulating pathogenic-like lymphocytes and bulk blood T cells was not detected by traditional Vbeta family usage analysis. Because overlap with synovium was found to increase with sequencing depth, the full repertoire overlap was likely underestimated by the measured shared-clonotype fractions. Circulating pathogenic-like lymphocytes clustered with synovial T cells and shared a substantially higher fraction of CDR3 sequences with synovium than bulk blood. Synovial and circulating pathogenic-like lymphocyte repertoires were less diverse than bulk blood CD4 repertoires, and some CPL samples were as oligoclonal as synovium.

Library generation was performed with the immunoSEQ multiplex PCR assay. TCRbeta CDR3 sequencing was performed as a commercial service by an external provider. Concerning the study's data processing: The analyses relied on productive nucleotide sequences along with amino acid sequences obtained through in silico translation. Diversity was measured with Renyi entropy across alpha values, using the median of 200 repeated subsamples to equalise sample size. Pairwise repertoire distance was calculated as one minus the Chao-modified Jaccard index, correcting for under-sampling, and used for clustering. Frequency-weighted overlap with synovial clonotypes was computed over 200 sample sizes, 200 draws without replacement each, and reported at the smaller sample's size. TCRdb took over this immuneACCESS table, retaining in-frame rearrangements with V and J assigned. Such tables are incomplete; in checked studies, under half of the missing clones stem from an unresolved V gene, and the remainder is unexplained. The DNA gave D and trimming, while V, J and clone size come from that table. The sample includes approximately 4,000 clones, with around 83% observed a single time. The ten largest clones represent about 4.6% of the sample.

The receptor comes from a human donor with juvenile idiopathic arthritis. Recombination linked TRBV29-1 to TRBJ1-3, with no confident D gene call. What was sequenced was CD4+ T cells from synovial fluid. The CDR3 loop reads CSAARDSGNTIYF. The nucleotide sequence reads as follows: TGCAGCGCCGCTCGGGACTCTGGAAACACCATATATTTT.